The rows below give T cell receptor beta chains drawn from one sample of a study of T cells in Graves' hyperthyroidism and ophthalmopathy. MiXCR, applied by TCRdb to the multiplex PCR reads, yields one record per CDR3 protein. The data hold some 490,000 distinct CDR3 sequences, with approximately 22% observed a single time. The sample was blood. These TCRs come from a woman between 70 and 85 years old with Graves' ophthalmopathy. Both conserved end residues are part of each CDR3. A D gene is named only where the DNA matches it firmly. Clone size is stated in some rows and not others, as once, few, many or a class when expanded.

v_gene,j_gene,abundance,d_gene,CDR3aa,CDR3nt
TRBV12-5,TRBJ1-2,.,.,CASGLALNPGGDYGYTF,TGTGCTAGTGGTTTGGCCCTCAATCCCGGGGGGGACTATGGCTACACCTTC
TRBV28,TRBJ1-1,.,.,CASPPRGSFEAFF,TGTGCCAGCCCCCCAAGGGGGTCTTTCGAAGCTTTCTTT
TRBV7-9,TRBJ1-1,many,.,CASSLGQGRTEAFF,TGTGCCAGCAGCTTAGGTCAGGGTAGGACTGAAGCTTTCTTT
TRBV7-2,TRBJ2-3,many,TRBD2,CASSLASLAGTDTQYF,TGTGCCAGCAGCTTGGCCTCACTAGCGGGCACAGATACGCAGTATTTT
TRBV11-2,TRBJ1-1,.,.,CASAKREGYNTEAFF,TGTGCCAGCGCTAAAAGGGAAGGGTATAACACTGAAGCTTTCTTT
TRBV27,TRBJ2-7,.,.,CASSLQSFFYEQYF,TGTGCCAGCAGTTTACAGTCCTTTTTCTACGAGCAGTACTTC
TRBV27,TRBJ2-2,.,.,CASRGGRSTGELFF,TGTGCCAGCCGGGGTGGACGGAGCACCGGGGAGCTGTTTTTT
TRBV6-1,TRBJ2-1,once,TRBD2,CASSLGLAAERSQFF,TGTGCCAGCAGCTTGGGACTAGCTGCCGAGCGATCGCAGTTCTTC
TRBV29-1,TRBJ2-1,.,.,CSVGRGRTYNEQFF,TGCAGCGTAGGCAGGGGGAGGACATACAATGAGCAGTTCTTC
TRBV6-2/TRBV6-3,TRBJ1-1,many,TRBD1,CASDRGVRTEAFF,TGTGCCTCTGACAGGGGAGTACGCACTGAAGCTTTCTTT
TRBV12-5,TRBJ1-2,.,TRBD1,CASGYAGQGSRYTF,TGTGCTAGTGGTTACGCGGGACAGGGCAGCCGCTACACCTTC